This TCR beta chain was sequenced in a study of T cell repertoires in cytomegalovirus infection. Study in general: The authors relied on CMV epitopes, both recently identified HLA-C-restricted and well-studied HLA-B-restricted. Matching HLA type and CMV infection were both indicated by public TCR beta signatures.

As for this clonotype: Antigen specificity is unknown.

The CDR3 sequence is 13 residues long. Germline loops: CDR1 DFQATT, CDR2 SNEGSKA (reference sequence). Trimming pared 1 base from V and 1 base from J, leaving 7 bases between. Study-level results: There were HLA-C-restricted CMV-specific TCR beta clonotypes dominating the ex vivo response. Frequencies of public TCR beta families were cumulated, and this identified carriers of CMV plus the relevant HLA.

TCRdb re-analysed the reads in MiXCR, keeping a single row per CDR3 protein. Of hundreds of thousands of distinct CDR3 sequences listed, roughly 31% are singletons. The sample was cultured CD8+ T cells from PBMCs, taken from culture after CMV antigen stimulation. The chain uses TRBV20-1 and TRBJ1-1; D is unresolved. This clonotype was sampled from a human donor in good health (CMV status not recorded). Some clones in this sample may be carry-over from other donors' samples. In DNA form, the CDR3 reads TGCAGTGCTAGAGTGGTCTGGAACACTGAAGCTTTCTTT. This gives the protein CSARVVWNTEAFF.